The source of this TCR beta chain is a study of regulatory T cells in long-lasting Graves disease. This CDR3 has 16 residues. With 3 bases removed from V and 8 bases from J, the gap between germline ends came to 20 bases. Germline assignment: CDR1 MGHRA and CDR2 YSYEKL. Library construction for TCR beta used iRepertoire HTBI primers and Arm-PCR of CDR3 regions. MiXCR was run by TCRdb on the multiplex PCR reads, yielding one entry per CDR3 protein. Of fewer than 550,000 distinct CDR3 sequences listed, roughly 16% are singletons. Sample time point: newly diagnosed GD, antithyroid drugs for less than 3 months. From PBMCs, RNA was extracted and then used to make the TCR library. Per American Thyroid Association guidelines, Graves' disease was diagnosed. Comments on this clonotype: Antigen unknown.

Findings of the study overall: Favoring TRBV28, TRBJ1-2 and TRBJ2-5 was a feature seen in persistent disease.

These data were likewise used in another study, on T cells in Graves' hyperthyroidism and ophthalmopathy. Turning to that study: Before onset, by a median of around 6.4 months, the model predicted ophthalmopathy.

Sequencing was performed on peripheral blood mononuclear cells (PBMCs), taken at new diagnosis, from a patient treated with antithyroid drugs. The chain combines TRBV4-1 with TRBJ2-1; unclear D gene. The receptor was isolated from a woman aged 40-65 years with Graves disease. In nucleotides, the CDR3 is TGCGCCAGCAGCCATCCCCTGGGCCGACTTGAATATGAGCAGTTCTTC. This codes for CASSHPLGRLEYEQFF.